This TCR beta chain was identified during a study of regulatory T cells in long-lasting Graves disease. Construction of the TCR beta libraries employed iRepertoire HTBI primers in conjunction with Arm-PCR of CDR3 regions. TCRdb redid the calling of the multiplex PCR reads with MiXCR, one entry per CDR3 protein. This sample yields some 450,000 distinct CDR3 sequences, of which about 15% are seen a single time; around 11% belongs to the top ten. Specified time point: newly diagnosed GD, antithyroid drugs for less than 3 months. Generation of the TCR library employed RNA extracted from PBMCs. CDR3 size: 12 residues. The germline V and J ends were trimmed by 0 bases and 6 bases, with 3 bases remaining between them. Germline CDR1 MDHEN, CDR2 SYDVKM. This sample also belongs to another study, concerning T cells in Graves' hyperthyroidism and ophthalmopathy. That paper states: Among thyroid clonotypes expanded above 0.001, most also appeared in blood.

The sequence came from a woman in her 30s with Graves disease. V gene TRBV28 combines with J gene TRBJ2-1; no clear D gene. This specimen was peripheral blood mononuclear cells (PBMCs), taken at new diagnosis, from a patient treated with antithyroid drugs. CDR3 sequence (DNA): TGTGCCAGCAGTTTATGGCCCAATGAGCAGTTCTTC. It codes for CASSLWPNEQFF.